One sample yielded the 26 T cell receptor beta chains listed below, sequenced in a study of T-cell reconstitution after alpha-beta-depleted transplantation in children. TCRbeta library preparation incorporated unique molecular identifiers. One entry per CDR3 protein results from TCRdb running MiXCR on the PCR reads. This table has approximately 520,000 distinct CDR3 sequences, more than 9.5% appearing once. This material consisted of PBMCs, mostly from graft donor cells, taken 180 days after TCRalphabeta/CD19-depleted stem cell transplant. All receptors come from a female patient aged 2-10 years who had a stem cell transplant for aplastic anemia, so the T cells may come from the graft donor.

The V gene is TRBV4-1, the J gene TRBJ2-2; the D gene is possibly TRBD2 (6 bases). CDR1 and CDR2 from the germline V gene are MGHRA and YSYEKL. Trimming left V 1 base short and J 0 bases short, with 15 bases between. The CDR3 spans 18 residues. Here the CDR3 reads CASSQVAWRETNTGELFF. For the CDR3, the DNA is TGCGCCAGCAGCCAAGTTGCTTGGAGGGAGACGAACACCGGGGAGCTGTTTTTT.

The chain joins TRBV2 to TRBJ2-4, with D possibly being TRBD1 (5 bases). CDR3 length equals 14 residues. Germline V gene sequence: CDR1 SNHLY, CDR2 FYNNEI. Trimming took 8 bases from V and 6 from J, leaving 17 bases between them. CDR3 region: CASWGPGPGNIQYF. CDR3 DNA: TGTGCCAGCTGGGGCCCCGGCCCAGGAAACATTCAGTACTTC. The full variable domain, rest sourced from reference TRBV2 and TRBJ2-4, is EPEVTQTPSHQVTQMGQEVILRCVPISNHLYFYWYRQILGQKVEFLVSFYNNEISEKSEIFDDQFSVERPDGSNFTLKIRSTKLEDSAMYFCASWGPGPGNIQYFGAGTRLSVL.

A note on this clonotype: One end of the junction varies from germline; a read error may be responsible. The chain combines TRBV7-2 with TRBJ2-5, with D possibly being TRBD2 (6 bases). The CDR3 contains 15 residues. Germline V gene lookup returns CDR1 SGHTA and CDR2 FQGNSA. The CDR3 DNA sequence: TGTGCCAGCAGCTTAGGAGGGAGGTGGGTGGAGACCCGGTACTTC. The encoded protein is CASSLGGRWVETRYF.

This sequence joins TRBV6-5 and TRBJ2-1; TRBD2 matches 10 bases. Germline CDR1 reads MNHEY; CDR2 reads SVGAGI. The CDR3 loop spans 16 amino acids. V was pared by 2 bases and J by 8 bases, with 9 bases of the junction left unmatched. The CDR3 here is CASSYRLAGEDDEQFF. For the CDR3, the DNA is TGTGCCAGCAGTTACCGTCTAGCGGGAGAGGACGATGAGCAGTTCTTC.

The chain employs TRBV5-5 and TRBJ2-7, with unresolved D. Germline CDR1 reads SGHKS; CDR2 reads YYEKEE (reference sequence). This CDR3 is built from 14 residues. The V end lost 0 bases, the J end lost 9 bases, and 16 bases lay between the germline ends. CDR3 sequence: CASSLVWAESSQYV. The DNA for the CDR3 is TGTGCCAGCAGCTTGGTGTGGGCAGAGTCGTCGCAGTACGTC.

The genes are TRBV4-3 and TRBJ2-1; 13 bases are shared with TRBD2. This CDR3 comprises 17 residues. J lost 10 bases, V lost 1 base, and 10 bases had no gene match. In germline, CDR1 is LGHNA, CDR2 YSLEER. The CDR3 sequence is CASSQGIGALAGGEQFF. The CDR3 bases are TGCGCCAGCAGCCAAGGTATCGGCGCACTAGCGGGAGGGGAGCAGTTCTTC.

J is TRBJ2-1 and V is TRBV5-1, with D possibly TRBD2 on 6 matching bases. The CDR3 totals 15 residues. V shed 1 base and J shed 4 bases, with 12 bases lying between them. Germline lookup yields CDR1 SGHRS and CDR2 YFSETQ. The CDR3 nucleotides are TGCGCCAGCAGCTTGATGGCTAGCGATTACAATGAGCAGTTCTTC. As protein: CASSLMASDYNEQFF.

The chain couples TRBV12-3 or TRBV12-4 to TRBJ2-1, with D tentatively TRBD2 (5 bases). The CDR3 contains 14 residues. Deletions cut 1 base from V and 6 bases from J, with 10 bases between. The CDR3 DNA follows: TGTGCCAGCAGTTTAGTTAGCGAGGTCAATGAGCAGTTCTTC. Amino acids: CASSLVSEVNEQFF.

The chain employs TRBV27 and TRBJ2-2; D is uncertain. The germline V and J ends were trimmed by 2 bases and 7 bases, with 11 bases remaining between them. This CDR3 region has 14 residues. CDR1 and CDR2 (germline): MNHEY, SMNVEV (reference sequence). CDR3 amino acids: CASSLRWEGGELFF. The CDR3 DNA sequence: TGTGCCAGCAGTTTACGGTGGGAAGGCGGGGAGCTGTTTTTT.

The chain uses TRBV30 and TRBJ2-7; 7 nucleotides match TRBD2. CDR1 is GTSNPN and CDR2 is SVGIG in the germline V gene (reference sequence). There are 13 residues in the CDR3. Trimming took 0 bases from V and 4 from J; bases not matched to a gene: 3. This CDR3 reads CAWSVSSGYEQYV. DNA of the CDR3: TGTGCCTGGAGTGTGAGTAGCGGGTACGAGCAGTACGTC.

The gene calls are TRBV9 and TRBJ2-7; D is unclear. The CDR3 totals 14 residues. From germline, CDR1 is SGDLS and CDR2 YYNGEE. Trimming took off 1 base at V and 0 bases at J, with 8 bases between the two ends. CDR3 bases: TGTGCCAGCAGCGTAACCTGGGCCTCCTACGAGCAGTACTTC. This sequence encodes CASSVTWASYEQYF.

This clonotype was found a few times. The chain recombines TRBV6-4 with TRBJ2-3; D is unresolved. This CDR3 has 16 amino acids. V was clipped by 0 bases and J by 0 bases, with 10 bases between them. In germline, CDR1 is MRHNA, CDR2 SNTAGT. Written as DNA, the CDR3 is TGTGCCAGCAGTGACTCGACTGGCGGTAGCACAGATACGCAGTATTTT. Protein sequence: CASSDSTGGSTDTQYF.

The rearrangement uses TRBV19 and TRBJ1-2; D perhaps matches TRBD1 (5 bases). V was trimmed by 10 bases and J by 4 bases, leaving 13 bases between them. The CDR3 has 12 amino acids. Germline V lookup: CDR1 LNHDA, CDR2 SQIVND (reference sequence). CDR3 protein: CATVGAPYGYTF. Here the CDR3 DNA reads TGTGCCACCGTTGGGGCCCCCTATGGCTACACCTTC.

This clonotype was counted a few times. The genes are TRBV7-3 and TRBJ2-1, with D perhaps TRBD1 or TRBD2 (7 bases each). This CDR3 region has 14 residues. The ends were cut back, 5 bases at V and 6 bases at J, with 14 bases in the middle. The germline V gene encodes CDR1 SGHTA and CDR2 FQGTGA. Here the CDR3 DNA reads TGTGCCAGCAGCCCCAGGGGGGGGGGCAATGAGCAGTTCTTC. Its protein is CASSPRGGGNEQFF.

V gene TRBV28 combines with J gene TRBJ2-3; the match to TRBD2 covers 10 bases. CDR3 size: 17 residues. Germline-derived CDR1 and CDR2 are MDHEN and SYDVKM. V trimming: 3 bases; J trimming: 0 bases; junction bases outside the gene matches: 6. The CDR3 loop reads CASSFLTSGDSTDTQYF. CDR3 DNA: TGTGCCAGCAGTTTTCTTACTAGCGGGGATAGCACAGATACGCAGTATTTT.

This clonotype was seen more than once but under ten times. The chain recombines TRBV28 with TRBJ1-1; D is undetermined. The CDR3 runs to 14 residues. Looked up from germline, CDR1 is MDHEN and CDR2 is SYDVKM. Trimming pared 6 bases from V and 1 base from J, leaving 12 bases between. The CDR3 region is CASSEAWGNTEAFF. The CDR3 coding sequence is TGTGCCAGCAGCGAAGCATGGGGGAACACTGAAGCTTTCTTT.

V and J are TRBV6-2 or TRBV6-3 and TRBJ2-1; possibly TRBD1 for D (6 bases). The germline V gene has CDR1 MNHEY and CDR2 SVGEGT. Between the trimmed V and J ends, which lost 6 bases and 1 base, there was a span of 10 bases. The CDR3 runs to 14 residues. The CDR3 here is CASRHDRSYNEQFF. The CDR3 DNA follows: TGTGCCAGCAGACACGACAGGTCCTACAATGAGCAGTTCTTC.

This clonotype was observed at least ten times. The chain employs TRBV18 and TRBJ2-4; 10 bases fit TRBD1. Germline CDR1 KGHSH, CDR2 LQKENI. V lost 6 bases, J lost 2 bases, and 10 bases stayed unmatched. The CDR3 covers 17 residues. CDR3 sequence (DNA): TGTGCCAGCTCCCCGCAGACAGGGGGCATTACCAAAAACATTCAGTACTTC. It translates to CASSPQTGGITKNIQYF. Looking up the rest from reference TRBV18 and TRBJ2-4 gives the full variable domain: NAGVMQNPRHLVRRRGQEARLRCSPMKGHSHVYWYRQLPEEGLKFMVYLQKENIIDESGMPKERFSAEFPKEGPSILRIQQVVRGDSAAYFCASSPQTGGITKNIQYFGAGTRLSVL.

The chain carries TRBV20-1 and TRBJ1-1; D is undetermined. CDR3 size: 13 residues. The germline V and J ends were trimmed by 4 bases and 8 bases, with 17 bases remaining between them. The germline V gene encodes CDR1 DFQATT and CDR2 SNEGSKA (reference sequence). The CDR3 reads CSAIYRRHLEAFF. CDR3 nucleotides: TGCAGTGCTATCTATAGACGACATTTAGAAGCTTTCTTT.

This clonotype was seen more than once but under ten times. The CDR3 is CASSRGVGRDNQPQHF. The CDR3, as DNA: TGTGCCAGCAGCCGAGGGGTAGGGAGGGACAATCAGCCCCAGCATTTT. The rearrangement links TRBV7-2 to TRBJ1-5, with D perhaps matching TRBD1 (5 bases). Per the germline V gene, CDR1 is SGHTA and CDR2 is FQGNSA. V dropped 5 bases and J dropped 3 bases, with 17 bases sitting between them. CDR3 length equals 16 residues. The full variable domain, with the rest looked up from reference TRBV7-2 and TRBJ1-5, is GAGVSQSPSNKVTEKGKDVELRCDPISGHTALYWYRQSLGQGLEFLIYFQGNSAPDKSGLPSDRFSAERTGGSVSTLTIQRTQQEDSAVYLCASSRGVGRDNQPQHFGDGTRLSIL.

This chain joins TRBV7-3 and TRBJ2-3, with D possibly being TRBD1 (5 bases). CDR3 size: 13 residues. Germline CDR1 SGHTA, CDR2 FQGTGA. V shed 6 bases and J shed 2 bases, with 9 bases lying between them. CDR3 residues: CASRRQNTDTQYF. CDR3 DNA sequence: TGTGCCAGCAGGCGACAGAACACAGATACGCAGTATTTT.

This clonotype was observed at least ten times. The chain links TRBV2 to TRBJ2-1; TRBD2 matches 9 bases. Germline loops: CDR1 SNHLY, CDR2 FYNNEI. V lost 8 bases, J lost 9 bases, and 14 bases stayed unmatched. CDR3 length equals 15 residues. CDR3 nucleotides: TGTGCCAGCGGGGCTAGCGGGATGTTCACCACTGAGCAGTTCTTC. It translates to CASGASGMFTTEQFF. Together with reference TRBV2 and TRBJ2-1, the CDR3 gives the full variable domain: EPEVTQTPSHQVTQMGQEVILRCVPISNHLYFYWYRQILGQKVEFLVSFYNNEISEKSEIFDDQFSVERPDGSNFTLKIRSTKLEDSAMYFCASGASGMFTTEQFFGPGTRLTVL.

The chain carries TRBV5-1 and TRBJ1-2; TRBD1 matches 7 bases. The CDR3 sequence is 16 residues long. The V and J ends lost 4 bases and 1 base, in that order; junction bases with no gene match: 10. Germline CDR1 SGHRS, CDR2 YFSETQ. Here the CDR3 reads CASSLRGQAFNYGYTF. The CDR3, as DNA: TGCGCCAGCAGCCTCAGAGGACAGGCCTTTAACTATGGCTACACCTTC.

CDR3 nucleotide sequence: TGCAGTGCTAGTCGGAGGGCCGGAAACACCATATATTTT. Its translation is CSASRRAGNTIYF. The chain recombines TRBV20-1 with TRBJ1-3, with D hard to call. Germline V gene data show CDR1 as DFQATT and CDR2 as SNEGSKA (reference sequence). V was shortened by 3 bases and J by 4 bases, with 10 bases between the two germline ends. The CDR3 has 13 residues.

This clonotype appeared a few times. This sequence joins TRBV29-1 and TRBJ1-2, with 7 bases that match TRBD1. CDR1 is SQVTM and CDR2 is ANQGSEA in the germline V gene. Trimming removed 7 bases from V and 8 bases from J; junction bases left unmatched: 13. The CDR3 extends over 13 amino acids. CDR3 nucleotides: TGCAGCGGAGATGGGGGCCAGGGGGACGGCTACACCTTC. It encodes CSGDGGQGDGYTF.

This clonotype was counted between two and nine times. The DNA of the CDR3 is TGTGCCAGCAGCAAAGGGACAGGCTCTGGAAACACCATATATTTT. Translated, it gives CASSKGTGSGNTIYF. This chain uses TRBV7-9 with TRBJ1-3, with 8 bases fitting TRBD1. The germline V gene encodes CDR1 SEHNR and CDR2 FQNEAQ (reference sequence). After removal of 5 bases from V and 0 bases from J, the junction contained 3 bases not matched to a gene. CDR3 length: 15 residues.